This TCR beta chain emerged from a study of beta chain features in type 1 diabetes. Expressed TCRB transcripts were sequenced after all isolated RNA was converted to cDNA. Method: immunoSEQ multiplex PCR; TCRdb's copy keeps in-frame clones and lacks some. The table includes more than 85,000 clones, roughly 43% detected once. The CDR3 totals 13 residues. V shed 4 bases and J shed 1 base, with 7 bases lying between them. Per the germline V gene, CDR1 is MDHEN and CDR2 is SYDVKM. This clone was detected only a few times. Sample: stem cell memory CD4+ T cells from blood. The J gene is TRBJ1-1, the V gene TRBV28, with D tentatively TRBD1 (5 bases). This clonotype originated in a woman younger than 30 in good health. The CDR3 DNA reads as TGTGCCAGCAGTTCGACAGCGAACACTGAAGCTTTCTTT. Residues: CASSSTANTEAFF.